One and the same sample provided the 16 T cell receptor beta chains below, sequenced in a study of blood T cells in healthy people across ages (dated by TCRdb to between 2014 and 2016). Receptors were amplified or captured by 5' RACE. The run used an Illumina HiSeq 2500. A second PCR of about 6 to 11 cycles was run with a J-beta primer mix and a sample-barcoded 5' primer. Through fastp at Q25 and MiXCR, TCRdb rebuilt clones from the public reads, retaining in-frame beta chains. Entries are consolidated by CDR3 protein sequence, retaining the most common genes and DNA. The sample table contains about a million distinct CDR3 sequences; only one count was recorded for roughly two fifths of them. 13% of the sample belongs to the ten largest clones. What was sequenced was blood. The source of these receptors is a man aged 18 to 30 in good health.

This clonotype was seen a few times. The rearrangement links TRBV14 to TRBJ1-1; weak D call: TRBD1 (5 bases). Per germline, CDR1 SGHDN and CDR2 FVKESK. The CDR3 consists of 15 residues. V was pared by 0 bases and J by 3 bases, with 11 bases between. The CDR3 sequence: CASSQDLTVHTEAFF. Written as DNA, the CDR3 is TGTGCCAGCAGCCAAGACCTGACAGTACACACTGAAGCTTTCTTT.

This clonotype was seen a single time. At one boundary the junction diverges from the germline segment, which might be a read error. This chain uses TRBV10-3 with TRBJ2-1; possibly TRBD1 or TRBD2 for D (6 bases each). The germline V gene encodes CDR1 ENHRY and CDR2 SYGVKD. This CDR3 is 16 amino acids long. The CDR3 protein is CTISVGPGEDYNEQFF. CDR3 nucleotides: TGTACCATCAGTGTCGGGCCAGGGGAGGACTACAATGAGCAGTTCTTC.

This clonotype was picked up many times. The genes are TRBV12-3 or TRBV12-4 and TRBJ1-2, with 7 bases that match TRBD1. This CDR3 has 13 amino acids. The ends lost 7 bases at V and 4 bases at J; junction bases unmatched: 6. The CDR3 sequence is CASNPTGSYGYTF. Here the CDR3 DNA reads TGTGCCAGCAATCCGACAGGGAGCTATGGCTACACCTTC.

The chain couples TRBV7-2 to TRBJ1-1, with 9 nucleotides matching TRBD1. The CDR3 runs 12 residues. The V gene end was trimmed by 3 bases and the J gene end by 10 bases; junction bases not matched to a gene: 3. The V gene's germline CDR1 is SGHTA and CDR2 FQGNSA. The DNA of the CDR3 is TGTGCCAGCAGCTTGAGACAGGGGGGAGCTTTCTTT. Amino acid sequence: CASSLRQGGAFF.

The chain employs TRBV10-3 and TRBJ1-1; D perhaps matches TRBD1 (5 bases). CDR3 size: 16 residues. Germline assignment: CDR1 ENHRY and CDR2 SYGVKD. Trimming pared 5 bases from V and 4 bases from J, leaving 20 bases between. As DNA, the CDR3 is TGTGCCATCAGTTCCCCCGAATCAGCGAGGGGCACTGAAGCTTTCTTT. It encodes CAISSPESARGTEAFF.

The gene calls are TRBV3-1 and TRBJ2-4; the match to TRBD1 covers 7 bases. The J call could be wrong; TRBJ2-7 is a better fit for the DNA end. The CDR3 has 16 amino acids. The germline CDR1 and CDR2 sequences are LGHDT and YNNKEL (reference sequence). The CDR3, as DNA: TGTGCCAGCAGCCAGCCGCAGACAGGGAATACCTACGAGCAGTACTTC. It specifies CASSQPQTGNTYEQYF.

The rearrangement joins TRBV9 to TRBJ1-1; no reliable D call. The CDR3 covers 8 residues. CDR1 is SGDLS and CDR2 is YYNGEE in the germline V gene. V shed 9 bases and J shed 9 bases, with 6 bases lying between them. The DNA for the CDR3 is TGTGCCAACATCCAAGCTTTCTTT. Encoded protein: CANIQAFF.

V is TRBV7-9 and J is TRBJ2-7; unclear D gene. The V and J ends lost 4 bases and 2 bases respectively, with 9 bases between them. The CDR3 totals 13 residues. The germline V gene encodes CDR1 SEHNR and CDR2 FQNEAQ (reference sequence). CDR3 in DNA: TGTGCCAGCAGCTCCACCCTCACCTACGAGCAGTACTTC. Protein product: CASSSTLTYEQYF.

With regard to this clonotype: Its ends do not fully match the called genes, so a read error is possible. This sequence joins TRBV2 and TRBJ2-3, with 8 nucleotides matching TRBD2. Germline values: CDR1 SNHLY, CDR2 FYNNEI. The CDR3 totals 14 residues. This chain's CDR3 is CASSEAGVTDTQYF. The CDR3 DNA reads TGTGCCAGCAGCGAAGCGGGGGTCACAGATACGCAGTATTTT.

The chain employs TRBV11-2 and TRBJ1-1; TRBD1 might be the D (6 bases). The CDR3 spans 17 residues. CDR1 and CDR2 from the germline V gene are SGHAT and FQNNGV. V lost 1 base, J lost 1 base, and 16 bases lay in between. Here the CDR3 reads CASSLGLARGKNTEAFF. The CDR3 DNA reads TGTGCCAGCAGCTTAGGATTAGCCAGGGGAAAGAACACTGAAGCTTTCTTT.

There are a few counts of this clonotype. The rearrangement uses TRBV13 and TRBJ2-2; D gene uncertain. V shed 5 bases and J shed 6 bases, with 4 bases lying between them. Germline loops: CDR1 PRHDT, CDR2 FYEKMQ (reference sequence). This CDR3 spans 11 amino acids. In nucleotides, the CDR3 is TGTGCCAGCAGCATTCCCGGGGAGCTGTTTTTT. Its translation is CASSIPGELFF.

V and J are TRBV7-6 and TRBJ1-6; TRBD1 matches at 10 bases. V shed 5 bases and J 9 bases; nucleotides not matched to a gene: 7. Germline V gene data show CDR1 as SGHVS and CDR2 as FNYEAQ. The CDR3 consists of 15 residues. This chain's CDR3 is CASSGGQGVGSPLHF. The CDR3 DNA sequence: TGTGCCAGCAGCGGAGGACAGGGGGTCGGTTCACCCCTCCACTTT.

The gene calls are TRBV29-1 and TRBJ1-3, with TRBD1 matching 8 bases. The CDR3 covers 13 residues. The germline CDR1 and CDR2 sequences are SQVTM and ANQGSEA. With V trimmed by 7 bases and J by 3 bases, 5 bases remained unmatched. CDR3 DNA sequence: TGCAGCGCCGGACAGGGCGGTGGAAACACCATATATTTT. This encodes CSAGQGGGNTIYF.

Comments on this clonotype: A far larger clone is only one base removed, so a read error is likely. This rearrangement joins TRBV27 to TRBJ2-3, with 9 bases identical to TRBD2. CDR1 is MNHEY and CDR2 is SMNVEV in the germline V gene (reference sequence). This CDR3 comprises 15 residues. The CDR3 reads CASSLSGTSTDTQNF. The CDR3 region has the DNA TGTGCCAGCAGTTTATCTGGGACTAGCACAGATACGCAGAATTTT.

Concerning this clonotype itself: A read error may produce the germline difference seen at one junction end. The chain combines TRBV9 with TRBJ2-1, with 11 bases identical to TRBD2. The CDR3 extends over 15 amino acids. Germline lookup yields CDR1 SGDLS and CDR2 YYNGEE. The CDR3 loop reads CAGSVGTSGYNEQFF. Here the CDR3 DNA reads TGTGCCGGCAGCGTAGGGACTAGCGGTTACAATGAGCAGTTCTTT.

Regarding this clonotype: At one end the junction does not follow the germline gene, possibly because of a read error. The chain links TRBV5-1 to TRBJ1-6; D ambiguous. The length of the CDR3 is 14 residues. CDR1 and CDR2 from the germline V gene are SGHRS and YFSETQ. CDR3 bases: TGCGCCAGCAGCTTGGGTGGCAGTAATTCACCCCCCCACTTT. Translated, it gives CASSLGGSNSPPHF.